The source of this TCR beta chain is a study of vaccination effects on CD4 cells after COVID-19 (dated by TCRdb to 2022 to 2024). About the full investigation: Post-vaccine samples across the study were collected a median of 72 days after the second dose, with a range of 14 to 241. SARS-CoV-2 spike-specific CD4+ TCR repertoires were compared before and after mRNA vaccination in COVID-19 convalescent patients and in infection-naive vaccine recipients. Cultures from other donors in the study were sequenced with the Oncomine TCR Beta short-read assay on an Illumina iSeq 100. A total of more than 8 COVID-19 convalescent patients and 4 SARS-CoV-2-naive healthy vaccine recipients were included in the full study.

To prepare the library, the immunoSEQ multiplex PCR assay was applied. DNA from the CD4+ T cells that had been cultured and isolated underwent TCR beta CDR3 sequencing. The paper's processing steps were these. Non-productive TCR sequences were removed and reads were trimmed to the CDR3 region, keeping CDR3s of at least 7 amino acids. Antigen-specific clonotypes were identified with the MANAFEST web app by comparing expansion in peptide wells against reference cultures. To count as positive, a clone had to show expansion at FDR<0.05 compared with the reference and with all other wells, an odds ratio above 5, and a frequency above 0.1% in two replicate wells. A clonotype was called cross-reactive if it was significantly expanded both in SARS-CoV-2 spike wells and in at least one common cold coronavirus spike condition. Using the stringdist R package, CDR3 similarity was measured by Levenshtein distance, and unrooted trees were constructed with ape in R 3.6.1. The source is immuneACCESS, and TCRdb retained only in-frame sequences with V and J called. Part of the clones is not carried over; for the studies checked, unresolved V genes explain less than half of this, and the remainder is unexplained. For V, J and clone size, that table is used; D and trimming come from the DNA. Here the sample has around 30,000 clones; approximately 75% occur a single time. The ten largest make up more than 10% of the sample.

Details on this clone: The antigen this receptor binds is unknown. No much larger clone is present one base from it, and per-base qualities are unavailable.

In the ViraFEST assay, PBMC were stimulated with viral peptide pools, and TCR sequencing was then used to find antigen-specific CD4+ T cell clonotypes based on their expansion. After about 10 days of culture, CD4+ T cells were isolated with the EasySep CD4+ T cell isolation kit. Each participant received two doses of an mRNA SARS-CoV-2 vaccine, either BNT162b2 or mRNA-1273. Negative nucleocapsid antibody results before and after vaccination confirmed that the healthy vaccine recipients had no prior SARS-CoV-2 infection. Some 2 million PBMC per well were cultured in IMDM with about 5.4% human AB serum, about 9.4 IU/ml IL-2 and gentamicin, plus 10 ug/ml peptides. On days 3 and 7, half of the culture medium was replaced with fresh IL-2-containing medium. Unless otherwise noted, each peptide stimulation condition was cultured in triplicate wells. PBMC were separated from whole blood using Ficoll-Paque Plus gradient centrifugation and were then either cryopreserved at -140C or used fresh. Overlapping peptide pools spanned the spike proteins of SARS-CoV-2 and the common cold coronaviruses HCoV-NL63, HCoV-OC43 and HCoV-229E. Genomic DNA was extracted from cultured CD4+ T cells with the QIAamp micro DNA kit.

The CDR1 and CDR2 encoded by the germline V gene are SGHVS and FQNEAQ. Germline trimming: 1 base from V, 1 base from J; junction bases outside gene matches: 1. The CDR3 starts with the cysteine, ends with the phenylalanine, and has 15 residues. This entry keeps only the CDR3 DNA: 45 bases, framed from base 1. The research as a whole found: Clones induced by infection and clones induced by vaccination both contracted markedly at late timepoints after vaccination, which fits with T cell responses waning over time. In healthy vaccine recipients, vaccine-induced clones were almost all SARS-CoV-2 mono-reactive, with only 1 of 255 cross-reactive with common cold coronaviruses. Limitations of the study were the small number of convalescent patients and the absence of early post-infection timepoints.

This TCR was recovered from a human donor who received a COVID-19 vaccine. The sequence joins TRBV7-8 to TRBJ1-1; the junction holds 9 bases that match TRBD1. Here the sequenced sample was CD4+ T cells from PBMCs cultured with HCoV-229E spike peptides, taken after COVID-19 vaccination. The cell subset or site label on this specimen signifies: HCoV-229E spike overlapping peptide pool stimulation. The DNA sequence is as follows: TGTGCCAGCAGCTTAGGGACAGGGGCGAACACTGAAGCTTTCTTT. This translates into CASSLGTGANTEAFF.